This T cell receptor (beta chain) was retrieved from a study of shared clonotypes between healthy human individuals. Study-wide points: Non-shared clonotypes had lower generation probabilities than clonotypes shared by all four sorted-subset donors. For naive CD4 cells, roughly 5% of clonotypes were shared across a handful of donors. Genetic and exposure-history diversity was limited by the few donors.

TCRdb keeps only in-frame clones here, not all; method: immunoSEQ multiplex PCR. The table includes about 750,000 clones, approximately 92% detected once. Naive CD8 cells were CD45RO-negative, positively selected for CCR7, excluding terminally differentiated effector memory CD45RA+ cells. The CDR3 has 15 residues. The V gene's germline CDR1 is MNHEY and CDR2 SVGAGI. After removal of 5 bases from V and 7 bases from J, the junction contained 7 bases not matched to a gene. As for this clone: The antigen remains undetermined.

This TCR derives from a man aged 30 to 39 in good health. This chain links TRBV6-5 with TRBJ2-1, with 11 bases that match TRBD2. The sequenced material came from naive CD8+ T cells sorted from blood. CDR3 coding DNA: TGTGCCAGCAGTCCCATAGCGGGAGGGATTAATGAGCAGTTCTTC. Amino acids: CASSPIAGGINEQFF.